The sequence of this T cell receptor (beta chain) was determined in a study of CXCR4 blockade with PD-1 therapy in pancreatic cancer. Study findings and constraints: Antigen-specificity overlap of convergent dominant clones remained unconfirmed. Convergent selection by common tumor antigens was suggested by nucleotide rearrangement counts.

Details on this clone: Its antigen is unknown.

Only in-frame clones appear in the TCRdb table, and some are missing; sequencing was by immunoSEQ multiplex PCR. The table shows just over 8,000 clones, with roughly 50% occurring only once. The source material was tumor tissue. The sequence derives from a human donor with pancreatic ductal adenocarcinoma.

CDR3 nucleotides: TGTGTCCCCCGTGTTTGGACGAGCTACGAGCAGTACTTC. It encodes CVPRVWTSYEQYF. The chain combines TRBV28 with TRBJ2-7; D not resolved. Germline V gene sequence: CDR1 MDHEN, CDR2 SYDVKM. CDR3 size: 13 residues. The full variable domain, completed using reference TRBV28 and TRBJ2-7, is DVKVTQSSRYLVKRTGEKVFLECVQDMDHENMFWYRQDPGLGLRLIYFSYDVKMKEKGDIPEGYSVSREKKERFSLILESASTNQTSMYLCVPRVWTSYEQYFGPGTRLTVT.